This T cell receptor (beta chain) was sequenced for a study of OX40 agonist ivuxolimab in advanced cancers. In the study overall: Ivuxolimab was a fully human IgG2 agonistic monoclonal antibody targeting the costimulatory receptor OX40 (CD134). The purpose of peripheral TCRbeta sequencing was to test whether ivuxolimab changed TCR sequence diversity and led to clonal T-cell expansion. The dose-escalation cohort was almost 85% male with a mean age of around 62 years, ranging from 23 to 79. Of the approximately 54 dose-escalation patients, hepatocellular carcinoma was present in some 19, melanoma in roughly 15, renal cell carcinoma in 9 and head and neck cancer in 9. Intravenous ivuxolimab was administered to patients every 2 weeks at six dose levels: 0.01, 0.1, 0.3, 1.5, 3 and 10 mg/kg. Patients were allowed to have had prior anti-PD-1, anti-PD-L1 or anti-CTLA-4 therapy, and 30% to 50% of the dose-escalation patients had previously received checkpoint inhibitors. The paper describes the monotherapy dose-escalation part (N = 52 patients) of the phase I trial of ivuxolimab. Partial responses occurred in three dose-escalation patients, of whom one had hepatocellular carcinoma and two had cutaneous melanoma. General findings and caveats noted by the study authors: Low levels of normalized T-cell clonal expansion were also seen in some patients who did not respond. In the 0.1-3.0 mg/kg groups, partial responders were among the patients with the lowest normalized peripheral clonal expansion, particularly in CD8+ T cells. Which antigens the clonally expanded peripheral T cells were specific for was not determined. After ivuxolimab, expanded clones were on average more numerous among CD8+ T cells than among CD4+ T cells. At doses from 0.1 to 3.0 mg/kg, clonal expansion was seen in both CD4+ and CD8+ blood T cells between baseline and week 6.

With regard to this clone: No cognate antigen has been identified for it. The input lacks base qualities; no much larger clone sits a single base away.

The trial excluded patients who had a history of autoimmune disease or who were on systemic immunosuppression. Peripheral blood for TCR sequencing was drawn from every dose cohort at baseline, at cycle 4 day 1 and at cycle 7 day 1. The samples were taken from a phase I, first-in-human, multicenter, open-label dose-escalation trial of ivuxolimab. Adults with locally advanced or metastatic melanoma, renal cell, hepatocellular, or head and neck squamous cell carcinoma were enrolled in the trial. Before TCR sequencing, CD4+ T cells and CD8+ T cells from peripheral blood were sorted into separate populations. For sequencing of the TCRbeta CDR3 region, genomic DNA was extracted from the sorted cells. The immunoSEQ Assay was used to sequence the TCRbeta CDR3 regions. Here the immuneACCESS table is served through TCRdb, limited to in-frame sequences with V and J called. Missing clones are a known gap in these copies; in checked studies unresolved V genes cover under half, and the rest lacks a known reason. In this sample the table shows 25,000 to 35,000 clones, about 90% of which occur a single time. Jointly, the top ten make up about 15% of the sample.

The material was CD4+ or CD8+ T cells sorted from blood, obtained in a trial of the OX40 agonist ivuxolimab. This TCR was sampled from an adult with an advanced solid tumor such as melanoma, head and neck, liver or kidney cancer.

DNA sequence: TGTGCCAGTAGTATAGGTCAGGGTCGGACAGATACGCAGTATTTT. Its product reads: CASSIGQGRTDTQYF. The V and J segments used are TRBV19 and TRBJ2-3, with TRBD1 as a weak D call on 5 bases. The CDR3 has 15 amino acids, counting the end cysteine and phenylalanine. Of the read, only the CDR3 DNA is kept; its 45 bases are in frame from base 1. V was cut back by 1 base and J by 3 bases, leaving a gap of 11 bases between them. From the germline V gene (reference sequence), CDR1 is LNHDA and CDR2 is SQIVND.